This T cell receptor beta chain was sequenced during a study of blood T cell repertoires in COVID-19. About the research overall: Samples representing acute and convalescent COVID-19 were sourced from the United States, Italy and Spain. In each case, the material was cDNA or gDNA derived from T cells, B-cell-depleted T cells, or PBMCs.

The germline gives CDR1 SGHRS, CDR2 YFSETQ. Trimming took off 5 bases at V and 2 bases at J, with 16 bases between the two ends. This CDR3 region has 15 residues. How the authors handled the data: Scientists estimated how many nucleated cells there were by amplifying reference gene primers. Method: immunoSEQ multiplex PCR; TCRdb's copy keeps in-frame clones and lacks some. The DNA was the basis for D and trimming; V, J and clone size are from that table. The profile covers under 200,000 clones, with about 85% appearing a single time and over 7.5% taken by the ten largest. The receptor was isolated from a woman at least 80 years old with acute or convalescent COVID-19. Sequencing was done on a sample of peripheral blood. The chain joins TRBV5-1 to TRBJ2-5, with TRBD2 as a possible D gene (5 bases). CDR3 loop: CASRRWSSNQETQYF. The CDR3 region has the DNA TGCGCCAGCAGAAGGTGGTCTAGCAATCAAGAGACCCAGTACTTC.